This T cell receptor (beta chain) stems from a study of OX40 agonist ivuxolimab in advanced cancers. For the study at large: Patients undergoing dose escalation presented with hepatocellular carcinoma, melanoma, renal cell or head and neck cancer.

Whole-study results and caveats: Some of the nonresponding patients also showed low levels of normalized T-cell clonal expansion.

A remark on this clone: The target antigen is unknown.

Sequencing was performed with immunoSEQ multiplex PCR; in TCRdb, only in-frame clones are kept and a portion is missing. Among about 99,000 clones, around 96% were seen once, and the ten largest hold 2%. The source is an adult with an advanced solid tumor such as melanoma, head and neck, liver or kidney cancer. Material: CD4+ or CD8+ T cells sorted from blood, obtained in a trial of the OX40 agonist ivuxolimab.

The CDR3 coding sequence is TGCAGCGTTGAGCAGGGGCGTAACGAGCAGTACTTC. It encodes CSVEQGRNEQYF. The V call is TRBV29-1, the J call TRBJ2-7, with TRBD1 as a possible D gene (6 bases). Between the trimmed V and J ends, which lost 3 bases and 5 bases, there was a span of 11 bases. The germline gives CDR1 SQVTM, CDR2 ANQGSEA. The CDR3 contains 12 residues.